This is a list of T cell receptor beta chains from one sample in a study of PD-1 blockade in mismatch repair-deficient tumors. Only in-frame clones appear in the TCRdb table, and some are missing; sequencing was by immunoSEQ multiplex PCR. Of roughly 110,000 clones in the sample, about 80% were seen once. Material: peripheral blood, obtained about 13 months after starting pembrolizumab. The receptors come from an adult with mismatch repair-deficient cancer. Each CDR3 is given with its conserved first and last residue. The D gene is left open where the match is weak. Part of the rows lack a size; the others show once, few, many or a class for expanded clones.

clone size,J gene,V gene,D gene,CDR3 DNA,CDR3 protein
medium-sized,TRBJ1-4,TRBV7-9,.,TGTGCCAGCAGCTTTTTATCACTAGATCTGTTTTTT,CASSFLSLDLFF
.,TRBJ2-3,TRBV9,.,TGTGCCAGCAGCGTAGGACGGCCCAGCACAGATACGCAGTATTTT,CASSVGRPSTDTQYF
.,TRBJ2-1,TRBV9,TRBD1,TGTGCCAGCAGCCGACAGGGGGCGCAGGATGAGCAGTTCTTC,CASSRQGAQDEQFF
.,TRBJ1-1,TRBV9,.,TGTGCCAGCAGCGTAGACCTTACGACTGAAGCTTTCTTT,CASSVDLTTEAFF
.,TRBJ2-1,TRBV2,.,TGTGCCAGCAAGGAAGGAAGAAGGGGCAACGAGCAGTTCTTC,CASKEGRRGNEQFF
.,TRBJ2-5,TRBV7-2,TRBD2,TGTGCCAGCAGCCGAATAGCGGGAGATCAAGAGACCCAGTACTTC,CASSRIAGDQETQYF
few,TRBJ2-6,TRBV6-5,TRBD1,TGTGCCAGCAGTTTGGACAGGAAAAACGTCCTGACTTTC,CASSLDRKNVLTF
.,TRBJ1-3,TRBV7-3,.,TGTGCCAGCAGCTTAGGACAGCGAAGCTCTGGAAACACCATATATTTT,CASSLGQRSSGNTIYF
.,TRBJ2-7,TRBV19,.,TGTGCCAGTAGTATAAGTGGAGATTACGAGCAGTACTTC,CASSISGDYEQYF
.,TRBJ2-3,TRBV6-9,.,TGTGCCAGCAGTTACCCCGACTCCTCAGATACGCAGTATTTT,CASSYPDSSDTQYF
.,TRBJ2-1,TRBV9,TRBD2,TGTGCCAGCAGGCTTGGACTAGCGGGGCATGAGCAGTTCTTC,CASRLGLAGHEQFF
.,TRBJ1-1,TRBV7-2,.,TGTGCCAGCAGCTTAGGGACCGGGAGGAACACTGAAGCTTTCTTT,CASSLGTGRNTEAFF
.,TRBJ1-1,TRBV19,.,TGTGCCAGTAGTCTAAGGAACACTGAAGCTTTCTTT,CASSLRNTEAFF
.,TRBJ1-2,TRBV6-6,.,TGTGCCAGCAGTTACGATCCGGGGGATGGCTACACCTTC,CASSYDPGDGYTF
.,TRBJ1-3,TRBV18,.,TGTGCCAGCTCACCGATGGGAGGAACTGGAAACACCATATATTTT,CASSPMGGTGNTIYF
.,TRBJ2-5,TRBV5-5,TRBD1,TGTGCCAGCAGCTGGGACAGGGGGCGGTTAGAGACCCAGTACTTC,CASSWDRGRLETQYF
.,TRBJ2-3,TRBV5-6,TRBD2,TGTGCCAGCAGCTTCGGGGACTATTACACAGATACGCAGTATTTT,CASSFGDYYTDTQYF
many,TRBJ1-2,TRBV7-9,.,TGTGCCAGCAGTTGGACAGACTATGGCTACACCTTC,CASSWTDYGYTF
.,TRBJ1-1,TRBV28,TRBD1,TGTGCCAGCACCCCAGCAGGGGGGACTGAAGCTTTCTTT,CASTPAGGTEAFF
.,TRBJ2-3,TRBV7-6,.,TGTGCCAGCAGCTTATTCGGCACAGATACGCAGTATTTT,CASSLFGTDTQYF
.,TRBJ2-7,TRBV18,.,TGTGCCAGCTCACCAGAAGACAGGCCATCCTACGAGCAGTACTTC,CASSPEDRPSYEQYF
once,TRBJ2-5,TRBV11-3,.,TGTGCCAGCAGCTTAGATTATGGACAGCGAGAGACCCAGTACTTC,CASSLDYGQRETQYF
.,TRBJ2-1,TRBV4-1,TRBD2,TGCGCCAGCAGCCAAGATGTGGCTAGCGGGAGGAATGAGCAGTTCTTC,CASSQDVASGRNEQFF
.,TRBJ1-5,TRBV6-4,.,TGTGCCAGCAGTGATTGTAGGGTGAATCAGCCCCAGCATTTT,CASSDCRVNQPQHF
.,TRBJ1-4,TRBV5-4,.,TGCGCCAGCAGCCCCGACACCAGCAATGAAAAACTGTTTTTT,CASSPDTSNEKLFF
.,TRBJ2-5,TRBV27,TRBD2,TGTGCCAGCAGTTGGGGACTAGCGGGAATAGAGACCCAGTACTTC,CASSWGLAGIETQYF
.,TRBJ2-3,TRBV7-9,TRBD2,TGTGCCAGCAGCGAAACCGGGACTAGCGGGAGTATAGATACGCAGTATTTT,CASSETGTSGSIDTQYF
.,TRBJ2-1,TRBV19,TRBD2,TGTGCCAGTAGTAGAAGGACCGGGACTAGTTTTGAGGATGAGCAGTTCTTC,CASSRRTGTSFEDEQFF
once,TRBJ1-3,TRBV6-1,TRBD1,TGTGCCAGCACAAGGGACAGGGAAATCGCCACCATATATTTT,CASTRDREIATIYF
once,TRBJ2-5,TRBV25-1,.,TGTGCCAGCAGTGAATACAACTCGGCGAAGGCGACCCAGTACTTC,CASSEYNSAKATQYF
.,TRBJ1-2,TRBV5-1,TRBD1,TGCGCCAGCAGCGAATTACAGGGGAACTATGGCTACACCTTC,CASSELQGNYGYTF
.,TRBJ2-1,TRBV19,.,TGTGCCAGTAGTATTCGGCGAACCAATGAGCAGTTCTTC,CASSIRRTNEQFF
.,TRBJ1-2,TRBV5-6,TRBD1,TGTGCCAGCAGCTCAATCTCAGGGGGCGAAAGTCGTGGCTACACCTTC,CASSSISGGESRGYTF
.,TRBJ1-5,TRBV6-1,.,TGTGCCAGCAGTGAATTTGGGAACAATCAGCCCCAGCATTTT,CASSEFGNNQPQHF
once,TRBJ1-2,TRBV5-6,.,TGTGCCAGCAGCTTGGTTTCACCAGACTATGGCTACACCTTC,CASSLVSPDYGYTF
.,TRBJ2-3,TRBV7-2,.,TGTGCCAGCAGCTTAGAGGTAGCGGCAGATACGCAGTATTTT,CASSLEVAADTQYF
few,TRBJ2-1,TRBV6-9,TRBD2,TGTGCCAGCAGTGTTCCCGGGACTAGCGGGAGTAATGAGCAGTTCTTC,CASSVPGTSGSNEQFF
.,TRBJ2-7,TRBV4-1,TRBD2,TGCGCCAGCAGCCAAGATTGGGTAGCGGGAACCTACGAGCAGTACTTC,CASSQDWVAGTYEQYF
.,TRBJ1-4,TRBV5-1,TRBD1,TGCGCCAGCAGCTTATTCACAGGGGTCCCTAATGAAAAACTGTTTTTT,CASSLFTGVPNEKLFF
.,TRBJ2-7,TRBV19,.,TGTGCCAGTAGTAAGACTGAGAAGAACTCCTACGAGCAGTACTTC,CASSKTEKNSYEQYF
.,TRBJ2-3,TRBV15,TRBD2,TGTGCCACCAGCTCACATAGCGGGAGGGCTGATACGCAGTATTTT,CATSSHSGRADTQYF
once,TRBJ2-1,TRBV27,.,TGTGCCAGCAGTTTAACCGCCTCCTACAATGAGCAGTTCTTC,CASSLTASYNEQFF
many,TRBJ1-5,TRBV7-9,.,TGTGCCAGCAGCTCCCTAGGCTATAGCAATCAGCCCCAGCATTTT,CASSSLGYSNQPQHF
.,TRBJ2-1,TRBV5-6,.,TGTGCCAGCAGCTCTATTGTCCAATTCCCCAATGAGCAGTTCTTC,CASSSIVQFPNEQFF
.,TRBJ1-2,TRBV6-5,TRBD1,TGTGCCAGCAGTCGGACAGGGGGGTATGGCTACACCTTC,CASSRTGGYGYTF